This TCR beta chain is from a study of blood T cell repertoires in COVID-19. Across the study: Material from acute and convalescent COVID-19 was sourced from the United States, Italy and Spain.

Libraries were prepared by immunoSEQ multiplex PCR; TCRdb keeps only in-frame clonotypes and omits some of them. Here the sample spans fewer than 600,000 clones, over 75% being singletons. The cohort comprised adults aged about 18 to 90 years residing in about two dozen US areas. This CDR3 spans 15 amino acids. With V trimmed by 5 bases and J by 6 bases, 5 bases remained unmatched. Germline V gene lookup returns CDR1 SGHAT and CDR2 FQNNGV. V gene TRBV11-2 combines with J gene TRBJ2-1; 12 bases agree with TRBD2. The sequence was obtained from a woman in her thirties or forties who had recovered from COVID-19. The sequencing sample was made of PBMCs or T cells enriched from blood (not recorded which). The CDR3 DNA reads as TGTGCCAGCAGCCCGCGACTAGCGGGAGCCAATGAGCAGTTCTTC. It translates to CASSPRLAGANEQFF.